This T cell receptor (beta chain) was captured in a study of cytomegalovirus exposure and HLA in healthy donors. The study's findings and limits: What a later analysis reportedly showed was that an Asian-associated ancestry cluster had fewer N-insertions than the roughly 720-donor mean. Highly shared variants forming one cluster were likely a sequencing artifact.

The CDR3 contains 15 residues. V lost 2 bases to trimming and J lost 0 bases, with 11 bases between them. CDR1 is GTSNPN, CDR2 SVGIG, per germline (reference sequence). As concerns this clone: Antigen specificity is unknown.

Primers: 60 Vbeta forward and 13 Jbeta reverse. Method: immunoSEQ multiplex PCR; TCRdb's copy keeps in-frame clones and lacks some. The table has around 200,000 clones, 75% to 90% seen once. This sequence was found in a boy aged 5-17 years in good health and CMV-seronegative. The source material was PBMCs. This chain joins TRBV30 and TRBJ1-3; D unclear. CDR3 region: CAWSREWLSGNTIYF. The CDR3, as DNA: TGTGCCTGGAGTCGGGAGTGGCTCTCTGGAAACACCATATATTTT. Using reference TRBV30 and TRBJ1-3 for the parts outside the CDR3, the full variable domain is SQTIHQWPATLVQPVGSPLSLECTVEGTSNPNLYWYRQAAGRGLQLLFYSVGIGQISSEVPQNLSASRPQDRQFILSSKKLLLSDSGFYLCAWSREWLSGNTIYFGEGSWLTVV.